This T cell receptor (beta chain) was identified in a study of cytomegalovirus exposure and HLA in healthy donors. The PCR had 60 Vbeta and 13 Jbeta primers. Libraries were prepared by immunoSEQ multiplex PCR; TCRdb keeps only in-frame clonotypes and omits some of them. Altogether 150,000 to 200,000 clones are present, 80% being singletons, with the ten largest covering 6% to 7.5%. As regards this clone: Its specificity is unknown.

General study points: Most observed TCR sequences were rare, whereas some public TCRs were detected in many donors.

Trimming cost V 2 bases and J 6 bases, with 11 bases left between them. CDR1 KGHSH and CDR2 LQKENI come from the germline V gene. The CDR3 is 15 residues long. Specimen: PBMCs. The V and J genes are TRBV18 and TRBJ1-6; no clear D. The clonotype originates from a man under 40 in good health and CMV-seropositive. DNA for the CDR3: TGTGCCAGCTCACCAGGCGACCGGGTTAATTCACCCCTCCACTTT. Protein sequence: CASSPGDRVNSPLHF.